A single sample is the source of the 8 T cell receptor beta chains below, sequenced in a study of blood T cell repertoires in COVID-19. Clones were read by immunoSEQ multiplex PCR, and TCRdb kept only the in-frame ones, dropping some. Of around 250,000 clones in the sample, roughly nine tenths were seen once. The sample comprised PBMCs or T cells enriched from blood (not recorded which). Receptor source: a human donor in a cohort exposed to, infected with or recovered from COVID-19 (not recorded which). The donor label of this sample is uncertain.

The chain is built from TRBV6-5 and TRBJ1-3; D possibly corresponds to TRBD1 (5 bases). Trimming shortened V by 0 bases and J by 4 bases, and 7 bases separated the two germline ends. The CDR3 has 14 amino acids. Germline lookup yields CDR1 MNHEY and CDR2 SVGAGI. The CDR3 reads CASSYSGLGNTIYF. The CDR3 region has the DNA TGTGCCAGCAGTTACTCGGGACTCGGAAACACCATATATTTT.

The chain carries TRBV29-1 and TRBJ1-3; D remains ambiguous. The CDR3 is made up of 11 amino acids. Trimming shortened V by 5 bases and J by 2 bases, and 4 bases separated the two germline ends. The germline V gene has CDR1 SQVTM and CDR2 ANQGSEA. CDR3 sequence (DNA): TGCAGCGTTCACACTGGAAACACCATATATTTT. It is translated as CSVHTGNTIYF. The full variable domain, rest sourced from reference TRBV29-1 and TRBJ1-3, is SAVISQKPSRDICQRGTSLTIQCQVDSQVTMMFWYRQQPGQSLTLIATANQGSEATYESGFVIDKFPISRPNLTFSTLTVSNMSPEDSSIYLCSVHTGNTIYFGEGSWLTVV.

The chain carries TRBV6-5 and TRBJ2-7, with TRBD1 matching over 7 bases. V lost 5 bases, J lost 3 bases, and 4 bases stayed unmatched. CDR3 length: 13 amino acids. CDR1 and CDR2 (germline): MNHEY, SVGAGI. The CDR3 loop reads CASSRGQIYEQYF. CDR3 DNA: TGTGCCAGCAGTAGGGGACAGATCTACGAGCAGTACTTC.

This clone was seen only once. The chain combines TRBV4-2 with TRBJ1-1, with a tentative D call TRBD1 (6 bases). Germline loops: CDR1 LGHNA, CDR2 YNFKEQ. V lost 2 bases and J 2 bases, leaving 18 bases between the germline ends. This CDR3 comprises 17 residues. The CDR3 reads CASSQRTATLQNTEAFF. The CDR3 DNA reads TGTGCCAGCAGCCAACGGACAGCCACCCTACAAAACACTGAAGCTTTCTTT.

The chain has TRBV6-4 and TRBJ2-2; tentative D call: TRBD2 (5 bases). The CDR3 totals 15 residues. CDR1 is MRHNA, CDR2 SNTAGT, per germline. The germline V and J ends were trimmed by 0 bases and 3 bases, with 8 bases remaining between them. CDR3 nucleotides: TGTGCCAGCAGTGACTCGACGAGGGACACCGGGGAGCTGTTTTTT. It translates to CASSDSTRDTGELFF.

The chain carries TRBV4-1 and TRBJ1-1; D ambiguous. This CDR3 has 12 residues. The germline V gene has CDR1 MGHRA and CDR2 YSYEKL. Trimming stripped 1 base from V and 12 bases from J, with 12 bases between. CDR3 in amino acids: CASSQGGPSSFF. Written as DNA, the CDR3 is TGCGCCAGCAGCCAAGGCGGGCCCAGTTCTTTCTTT.

The chain recombines TRBV2 with TRBJ1-1; a possible D gene is TRBD1 (6 bases). Germline assignment: CDR1 SNHLY and CDR2 FYNNEI. The CDR3 totals 12 residues. Trimming took 7 bases from V and 0 from J, leaving 6 bases between them. CDR3 nucleotides: TGTGCCAGCAACAGGGTGAACACTGAAGCTTTCTTT. Translation gives CASNRVNTEAFF.

CDR3 amino acids: CASTSLNTEAFF. CDR3 DNA: TGTGCCAGCACTTCCTTGAACACTGAAGCTTTCTTT. The gene calls are TRBV12-3 or TRBV12-4 and TRBJ1-1, with D hard to call. This CDR3 contains 12 residues. The germline V and J ends were trimmed by 7 bases and 0 bases, with 6 bases remaining between them.